This TCR beta chain came from a study of CD4+ T cells in melanoma. The count of this clone is one. What it recognizes is unknown. Study-wide findings and caveats: CD8+ T cell, macrophage and B cell function reportedly correlated with neoantigen-specific CD4+ T cells. Neoantigen-specific CD4+ T cells in melanoma reportedly had diverse differentiation states.

TCRdb's table, derived via immunoSEQ multiplex PCR, lists solely in-frame clones and lacks some. This table has roughly 10,000 clones, roughly three quarters appearing once. This receptor was obtained from a human donor with melanoma. Sequenced material: cells from a culture (not recorded whether cultured in vitro).

The CDR3 coding sequence is TGTGCCAGCAGCTTAGAATGGGGGGCCAACACCGGGGAGCTGTTTTTT. Protein sequence: CASSLEWGANTGELFF. The rearrangement uses TRBV11-1 and TRBJ2-2; the D call may be TRBD1 or TRBD2 (6 bases each). Trimming left V 1 base short and J 2 bases short, with 11 bases between. The CDR3 is 16 amino acids. Germline V gene sequence: CDR1 SGHAT, CDR2 FQDESV (reference sequence).